The clone carrying this T cell receptor (beta chain) has only a few counts. Its antigen is not identified. Here immunoSEQ multiplex PCR was the method, and the copy in TCRdb shows in-frame clones only, minus some. The sample shows tens of thousands of clones, over 60% of them seen only once. Focal radiation plus CTLA-4 blockade with ipilimumab was administered to patients who had chemo-refractory metastatic non-small-cell lung cancer. The V end was cut by 6 bases, the J end by 0 bases, with 12 bases between. Germline CDR1 is WNHNN and CDR2 is SYGVQD (reference sequence). The CDR3 spans 14 residues. The data were taken from a study of radiotherapy plus CTLA-4 blockade in lung cancer. General study results and limits: Some TCR clones had been derived from tumors. These clones expanded in peripheral blood after radiotherapy plus ipilimumab. Strongest reported response predictors: early blood clone changes and post-radiation interferon-beta.

This material consisted of peripheral blood, taken from a patient treated with radiotherapy plus ipilimumab. V is TRBV10-1 and J is TRBJ2-7, with a tentative D call TRBD2 (5 bases). The TCR comes from a human donor with non-small cell lung cancer whose response to radiotherapy plus ipilimumab could not be evaluated. In DNA, the CDR3 is TGCGCCAGCAGCCCTAGCACGAGCTCCTACGAGCAGTACTTC. Protein product: CASSPSTSSYEQYF.